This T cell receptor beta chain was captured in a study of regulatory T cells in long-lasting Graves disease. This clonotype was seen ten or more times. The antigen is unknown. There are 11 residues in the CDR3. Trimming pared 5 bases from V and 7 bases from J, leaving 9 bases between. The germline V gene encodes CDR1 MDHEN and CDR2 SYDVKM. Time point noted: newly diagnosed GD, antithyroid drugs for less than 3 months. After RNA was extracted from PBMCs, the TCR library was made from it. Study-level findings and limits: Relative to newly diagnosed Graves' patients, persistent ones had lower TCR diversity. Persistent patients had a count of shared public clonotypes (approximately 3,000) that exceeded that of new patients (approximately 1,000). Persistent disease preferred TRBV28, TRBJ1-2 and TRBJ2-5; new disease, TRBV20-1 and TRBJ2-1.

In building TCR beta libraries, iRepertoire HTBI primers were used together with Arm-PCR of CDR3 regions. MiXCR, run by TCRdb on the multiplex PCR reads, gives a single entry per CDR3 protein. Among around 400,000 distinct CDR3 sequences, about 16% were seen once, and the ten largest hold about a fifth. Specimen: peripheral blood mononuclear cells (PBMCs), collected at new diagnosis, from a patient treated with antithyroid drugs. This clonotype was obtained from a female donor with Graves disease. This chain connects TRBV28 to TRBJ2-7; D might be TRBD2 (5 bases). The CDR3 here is CASSLTREQYF. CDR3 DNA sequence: TGTGCCAGCAGTCTCACTAGGGAGCAGTACTTC.